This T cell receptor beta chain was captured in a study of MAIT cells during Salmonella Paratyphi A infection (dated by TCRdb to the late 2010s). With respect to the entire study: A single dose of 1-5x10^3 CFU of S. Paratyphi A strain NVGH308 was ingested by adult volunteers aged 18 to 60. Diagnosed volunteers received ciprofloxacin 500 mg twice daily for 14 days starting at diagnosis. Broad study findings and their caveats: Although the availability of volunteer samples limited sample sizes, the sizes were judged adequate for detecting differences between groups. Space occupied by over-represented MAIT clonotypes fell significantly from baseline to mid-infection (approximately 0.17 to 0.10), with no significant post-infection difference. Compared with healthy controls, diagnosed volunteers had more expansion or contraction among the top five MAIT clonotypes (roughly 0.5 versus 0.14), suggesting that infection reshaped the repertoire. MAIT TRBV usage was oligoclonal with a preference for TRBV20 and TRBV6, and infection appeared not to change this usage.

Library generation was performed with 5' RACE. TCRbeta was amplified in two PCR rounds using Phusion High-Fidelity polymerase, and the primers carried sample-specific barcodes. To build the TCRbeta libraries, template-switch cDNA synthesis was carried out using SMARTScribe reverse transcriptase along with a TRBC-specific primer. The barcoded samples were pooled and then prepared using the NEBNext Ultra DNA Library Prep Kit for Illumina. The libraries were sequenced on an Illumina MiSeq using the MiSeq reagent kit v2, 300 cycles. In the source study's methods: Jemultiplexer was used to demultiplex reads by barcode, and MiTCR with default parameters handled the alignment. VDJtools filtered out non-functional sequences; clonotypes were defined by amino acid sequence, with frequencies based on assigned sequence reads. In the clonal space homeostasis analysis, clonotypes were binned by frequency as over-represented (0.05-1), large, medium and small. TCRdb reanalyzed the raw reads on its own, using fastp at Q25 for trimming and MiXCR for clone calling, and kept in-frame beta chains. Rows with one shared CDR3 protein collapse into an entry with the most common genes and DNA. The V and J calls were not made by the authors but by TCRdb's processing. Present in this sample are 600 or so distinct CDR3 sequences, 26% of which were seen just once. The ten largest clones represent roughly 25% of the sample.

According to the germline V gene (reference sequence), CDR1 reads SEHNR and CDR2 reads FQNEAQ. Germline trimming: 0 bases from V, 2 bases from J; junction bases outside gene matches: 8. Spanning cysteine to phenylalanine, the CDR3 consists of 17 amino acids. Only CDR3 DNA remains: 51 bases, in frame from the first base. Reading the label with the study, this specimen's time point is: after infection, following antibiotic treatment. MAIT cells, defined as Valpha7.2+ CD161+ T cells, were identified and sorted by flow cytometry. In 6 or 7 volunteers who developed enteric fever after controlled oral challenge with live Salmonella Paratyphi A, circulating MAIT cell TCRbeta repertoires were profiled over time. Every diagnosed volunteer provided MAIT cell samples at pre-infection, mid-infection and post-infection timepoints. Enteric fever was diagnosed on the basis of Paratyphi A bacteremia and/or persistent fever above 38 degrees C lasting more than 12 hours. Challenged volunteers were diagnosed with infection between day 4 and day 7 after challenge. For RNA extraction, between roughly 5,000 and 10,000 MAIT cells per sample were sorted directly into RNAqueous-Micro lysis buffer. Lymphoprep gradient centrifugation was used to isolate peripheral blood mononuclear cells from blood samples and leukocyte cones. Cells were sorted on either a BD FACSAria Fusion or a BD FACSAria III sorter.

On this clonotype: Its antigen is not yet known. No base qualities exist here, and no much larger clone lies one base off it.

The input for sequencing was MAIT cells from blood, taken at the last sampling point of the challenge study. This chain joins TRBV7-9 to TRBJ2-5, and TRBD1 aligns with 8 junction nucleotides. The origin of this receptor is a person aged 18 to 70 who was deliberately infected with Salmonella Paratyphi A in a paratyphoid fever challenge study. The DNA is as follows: TGTGCCAGCAGCTTAGCACGGCCAGGGGGCCTACAAGAGACCCAGTACTTC. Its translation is CASSLARPGGLQETQYF.